The 2 T cell receptor beta chains below were found in one sample sequenced in a study of blood T cell repertoires in COVID-19. The protocol was immunoSEQ multiplex PCR, while the TCRdb copy is restricted to in-frame clones and leaves out a portion. The profile shows approximately 61,000 clones, around 85% of them singletons. The source material was peripheral blood. The source of these receptors is a human donor in a cohort sampled during active COVID-19.

The V call is TRBV5-8, the J call TRBJ1-2; 10 bases are a match to TRBD1. Germline lookup yields CDR1 SGHTS and CDR2 YDEGEE. This CDR3 has 15 residues. J gave up 8 bases and V 5 bases, and 12 bases lay outside the gene matches. The CDR3, as DNA: TGTGCCAGCAGTAGGGGGACAGGGGCCGATGGCGGCTACACCTTC. Translated, it gives CASSRGTGADGGYTF.

The rearrangement joins TRBV3-1 (or the pseudogene TRBV3-2) to TRBJ1-1; D might be TRBD1 (6 bases). Germline CDR1 LGHDT, CDR2 YNNKEL (reference sequence). V lost 0 bases to trimming and J lost 9 bases, with 11 bases between them. The CDR3 has 13 residues. In DNA, the CDR3 is TGTGCCAGCAGCCAAGATGGGAGGGGGAAAGCTTTCTTT. Encoded protein: CASSQDGRGKAFF.